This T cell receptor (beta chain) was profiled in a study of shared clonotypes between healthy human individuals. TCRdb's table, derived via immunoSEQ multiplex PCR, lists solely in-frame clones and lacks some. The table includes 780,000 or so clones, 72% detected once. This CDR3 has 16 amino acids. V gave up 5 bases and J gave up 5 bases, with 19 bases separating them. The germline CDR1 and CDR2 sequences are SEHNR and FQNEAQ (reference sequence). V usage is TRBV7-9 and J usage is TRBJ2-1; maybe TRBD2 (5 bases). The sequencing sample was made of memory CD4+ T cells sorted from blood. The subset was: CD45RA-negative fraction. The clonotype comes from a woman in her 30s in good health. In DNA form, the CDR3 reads TGTGCCAGCAGCCAATGGCGGGCTTGGGCTGACAATGAGCAGTTCTTC. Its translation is CASSQWRAWADNEQFF. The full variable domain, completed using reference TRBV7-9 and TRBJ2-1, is DTGVSQNPRHKITKRGQNVTFRCDPISEHNRLYWYRQTLGQGPEFLTYFQNEAQLEKSRLLSDRFSAERPKGSFSTLEIQRTEQGDSAMYLCASSQWRAWADNEQFFGPGTRLTVL.